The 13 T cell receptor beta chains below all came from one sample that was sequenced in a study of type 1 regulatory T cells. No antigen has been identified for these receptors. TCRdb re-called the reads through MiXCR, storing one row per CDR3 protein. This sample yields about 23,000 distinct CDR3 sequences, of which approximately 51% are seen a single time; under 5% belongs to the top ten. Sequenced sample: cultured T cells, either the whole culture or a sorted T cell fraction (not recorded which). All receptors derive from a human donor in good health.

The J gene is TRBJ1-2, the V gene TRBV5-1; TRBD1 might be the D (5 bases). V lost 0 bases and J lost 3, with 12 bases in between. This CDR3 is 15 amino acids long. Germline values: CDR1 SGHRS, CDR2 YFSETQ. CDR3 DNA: TGCGCCAGCAGCTTGGATCAGGGAACCGACTATGGCTACACCTTC. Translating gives CASSLDQGTDYGYTF.

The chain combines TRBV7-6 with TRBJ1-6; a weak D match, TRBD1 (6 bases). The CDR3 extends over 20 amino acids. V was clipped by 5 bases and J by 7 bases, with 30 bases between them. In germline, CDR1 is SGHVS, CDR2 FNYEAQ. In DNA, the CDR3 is TGTGCCAGCAGCGCCGGCGGGATACTGGGGACACGGGGAATGAATTCACCCCTCCACTTT. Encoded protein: CASSAGGILGTRGMNSPLHF. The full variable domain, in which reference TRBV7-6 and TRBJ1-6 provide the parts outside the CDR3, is GAGVSQSPRYKVTKRGQDVALRCDPISGHVSLYWYRQALGQGPEFLTYFNYEAQQDKSGLPNDRFSAERPEGSISTLTIQRTEQRDSAMYRCASSAGGILGTRGMNSPLHFGNGTRLTVT.

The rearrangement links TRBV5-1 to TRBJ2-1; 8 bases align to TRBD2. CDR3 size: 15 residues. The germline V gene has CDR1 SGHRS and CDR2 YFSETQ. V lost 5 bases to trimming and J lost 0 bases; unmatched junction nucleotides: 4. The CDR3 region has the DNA TGCGCCAGCAGTCCCAGCGGGGGCTCCTACAATGAGCAGTTCTTC. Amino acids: CASSPSGGSYNEQFF. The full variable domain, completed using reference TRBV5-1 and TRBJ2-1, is KAGVTQTPRYLIKTRGQQVTLSCSPISGHRSVSWYQQTPGQGLQFLFEYFSETQRNKGNFPGRFSGRQFSNSRSEMNVSTLELGDSALYLCASSPSGGSYNEQFFGPGTRLTVL.

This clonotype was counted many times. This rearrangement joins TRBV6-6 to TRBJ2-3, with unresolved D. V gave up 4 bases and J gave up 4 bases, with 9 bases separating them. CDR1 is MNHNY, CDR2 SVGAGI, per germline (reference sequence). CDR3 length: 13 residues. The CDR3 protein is CASSSPSADTQYF. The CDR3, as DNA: TGTGCCAGCAGTTCCCCCTCAGCAGATACGCAGTATTTT.

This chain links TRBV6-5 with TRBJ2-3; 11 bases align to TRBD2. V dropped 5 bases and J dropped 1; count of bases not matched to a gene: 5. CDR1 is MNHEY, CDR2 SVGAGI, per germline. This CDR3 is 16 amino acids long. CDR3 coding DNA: TGTGCCAGCAGTGGTAGCGGGGGGGCCCGCACAGATACGCAGTATTTT. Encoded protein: CASSGSGGARTDTQYF.

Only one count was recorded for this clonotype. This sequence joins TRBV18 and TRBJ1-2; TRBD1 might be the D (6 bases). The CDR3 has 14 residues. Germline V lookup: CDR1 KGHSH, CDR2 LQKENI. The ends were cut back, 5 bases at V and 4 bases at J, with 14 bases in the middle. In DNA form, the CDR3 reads TGTGCCAGCTCAACCCCACAGGGAAGCTATGGCTACACCTTC. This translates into CASSTPQGSYGYTF.

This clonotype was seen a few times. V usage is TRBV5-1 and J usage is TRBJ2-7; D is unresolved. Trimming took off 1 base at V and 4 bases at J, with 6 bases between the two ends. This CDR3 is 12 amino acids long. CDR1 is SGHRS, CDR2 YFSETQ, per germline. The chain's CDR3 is CASSLNGYEQYF. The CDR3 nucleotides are TGCGCCAGCAGCTTGAACGGTTACGAGCAGTACTTC.

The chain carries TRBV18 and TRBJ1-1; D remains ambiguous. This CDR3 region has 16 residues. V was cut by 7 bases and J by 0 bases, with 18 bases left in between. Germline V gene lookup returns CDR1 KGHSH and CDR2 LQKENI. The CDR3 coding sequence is TGTGCCAGCTTATTACTCCCGGGAGGGTTGAACACTGAAGCTTTCTTT. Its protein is CASLLLPGGLNTEAFF.

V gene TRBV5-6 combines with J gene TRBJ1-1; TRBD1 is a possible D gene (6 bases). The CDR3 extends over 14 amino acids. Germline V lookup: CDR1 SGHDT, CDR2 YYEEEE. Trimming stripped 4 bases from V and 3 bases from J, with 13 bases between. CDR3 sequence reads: CASSLGQFYTEAFF. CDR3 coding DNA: TGTGCCAGCAGCCTTGGACAGTTTTACACTGAAGCTTTCTTT.

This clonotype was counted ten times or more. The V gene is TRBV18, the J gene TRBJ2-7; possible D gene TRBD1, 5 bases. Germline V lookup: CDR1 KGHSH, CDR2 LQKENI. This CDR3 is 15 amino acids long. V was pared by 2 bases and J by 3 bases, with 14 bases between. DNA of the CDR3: TGTGCCAGCTCACCATTTTCAGGGTTACGCTACGAGCAGTACTTC. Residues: CASSPFSGLRYEQYF.

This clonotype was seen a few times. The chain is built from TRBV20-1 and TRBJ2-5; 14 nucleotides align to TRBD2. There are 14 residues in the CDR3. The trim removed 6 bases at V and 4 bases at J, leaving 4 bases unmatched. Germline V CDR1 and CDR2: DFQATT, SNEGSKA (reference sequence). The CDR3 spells CSAGLAGAGETQYF. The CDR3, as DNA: TGCAGTGCGGGACTAGCGGGGGCAGGAGAGACCCAGTACTTC.

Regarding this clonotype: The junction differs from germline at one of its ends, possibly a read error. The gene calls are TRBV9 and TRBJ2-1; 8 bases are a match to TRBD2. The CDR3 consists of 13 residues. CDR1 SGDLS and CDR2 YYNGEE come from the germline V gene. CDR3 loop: CASSGTSYSEQFF. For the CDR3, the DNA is TGTGCCAGCAGCGGGACTAGCTACAGTGAGCAGTTCTTC.

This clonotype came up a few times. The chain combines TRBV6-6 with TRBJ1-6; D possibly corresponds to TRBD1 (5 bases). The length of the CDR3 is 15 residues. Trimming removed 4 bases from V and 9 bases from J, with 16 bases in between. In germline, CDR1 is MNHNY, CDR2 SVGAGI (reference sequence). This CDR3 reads CASSFPGRTSSPLHF. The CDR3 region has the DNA TGTGCCAGCAGTTTCCCTGGACGGACAAGTTCACCCCTCCACTTT.